Described below is a single T cell receptor beta chain sequence and its context. Its antigen is currently unknown. V lost 2 bases and J lost 0, with 10 bases in between. Germline V lookup: CDR1 MNHNS, CDR2 SASEGT. The CDR3 totals 15 residues. The sample belongs to a study of vaccination and CD4 T cells after COVID-19. Looking at the study overall: Sampling after COVID took place at a median of around 91 days (range 35 to 161) following diagnosis. The authors used overlapping spike peptides from SARS-CoV-2, HCoV-NL63, HCoV-OC43 and HCoV-229E to stimulate cells.

Cultured CD4+ T cell DNA was sequenced using the Oncomine TCR Beta short-read assay. TCRdb used MiXCR to reprocess the PCR reads, holding one entry per CDR3 protein. The table has around 14,000 distinct CDR3 sequences, around half seen once. Treatment noted: roughly nine-day PBMC culture with coronavirus spike peptide pools or control peptides (ViraFEST assay). The chain carries TRBV6-1 and TRBJ1-1, with a weak D call TRBD1 (5 bases). The receptor comes from a human donor who had recovered from COVID-19. The sample taken for sequencing was CD4+ T cells from blood, cultured in vitro. The CDR3 sequence: CASSELPGLNTEAFF. The CDR3 DNA reads as TGTGCCAGCAGTGAACTCCCAGGGCTGAACACTGAAGCTTTCTTT.